These 22 T cell receptor beta chains originate from one sample sequenced in a study of identical twins listed by TCRdb under 2016. Preparation of the library involved 5' RACE. The run used an Illumina HiSeq 2000. TCRdb reworked the public reads: Q25 trimming with fastp, MiXCR clone assembly, productive beta chains retained. Rows merge per CDR3 protein into single entries with the most common DNA and genes. Present in this sample are some 630,000 distinct CDR3 sequences, 7.1% of which were seen just once. Jointly, the top ten make up less than 2% of the sample. The data also belong to a second study, concerning yellow fever vaccine responses in identical twins.

Sequenced: PBMCs. All receptors derive from a woman aged 18-29 years in good health.

This chain joins TRBV3-1 and TRBJ2-2; D gene ambiguous. Trimming pared 1 base from V and 6 bases from J, leaving 9 bases between. CDR3 length equals 14 residues. Germline V CDR1 and CDR2: LGHDT, YNNKEL (reference sequence). The CDR3 nucleotides read TGTGCCAGCAGCCAAGCGGCAGTTTCCGGGGAGCTGTTTTTT. Amino acid sequence: CASSQAAVSGELFF.

This rearrangement joins TRBV7-9 to TRBJ2-4; 8 bases agree with TRBD1. Per the germline V gene, CDR1 is SEHNR and CDR2 is FQNEAQ (reference sequence). Trimming took 3 bases from V and 4 from J; bases not matched to a gene: 5. There are 15 residues in the CDR3. The CDR3 sequence is CASSFTDRGKNIQYF. The CDR3 region has the DNA TGTGCCAGCAGCTTTACCGACAGGGGAAAAAACATTCAGTACTTC.

The chain employs TRBV12-3 or TRBV12-4 and TRBJ2-3, with 7 nucleotides matching TRBD1. The CDR3 loop spans 15 amino acids. With 6 bases clipped from V and 2 bases from J, the junction kept 8 bases outside the gene matches. CDR3 sequence: CASSQGTVSTDTQYF. CDR3 in DNA: TGTGCCAGCAGCCAGGGGACAGTCTCCACAGATACGCAGTATTTT.

The sample holds a few counts of this clonotype. The chain employs TRBV6-5 and TRBJ2-4; TRBD1 might be the D (6 bases). The length of the CDR3 is 17 residues. Trimming took off 2 bases at V and 0 bases at J, with 14 bases between the two ends. Germline lookup yields CDR1 MNHEY and CDR2 SVGAGI. The chain's CDR3 is CASSYKGQGLAKNIQYF. The CDR3 nucleotides are TGTGCCAGCAGTTACAAAGGGCAGGGGCTAGCCAAAAACATTCAGTACTTC.

The J gene is TRBJ2-5, the V gene TRBV5-1; 9 bases are a match to TRBD1. V lost 4 bases and J lost 4; bases outside the gene matches: 2. Germline V gene lookup returns CDR1 SGHRS and CDR2 YFSETQ. The CDR3 is 13 amino acids. CDR3 sequence (DNA): TGCGCCAGCAGCACAGGGGGCGGAGAGACCCAGTACTTC. Translation: CASSTGGGETQYF.

In its sample, this clonotype was seen many times. The rearrangement links TRBV10-3 to TRBJ2-7; a weak D match, TRBD1 (6 bases). There are 13 residues in the CDR3. Germline V lookup: CDR1 ENHRY, CDR2 SYGVKD. The ends were cut back, 3 bases at V and 3 bases at J, with 9 bases in the middle. The CDR3 bases are TGTGCCATCAGTGATACAGGGATCTACGAGCAGTACGTC. As protein: CAISDTGIYEQYV.

The gene calls are TRBV27 and TRBJ2-3; perhaps TRBD2 as D (6 bases). Germline V lookup: CDR1 MNHEY, CDR2 SMNVEV (reference sequence). Trimming pared 5 bases from V and 2 bases from J, leaving 14 bases between. CDR3 size: 15 residues. The chain's CDR3 is CASSNIAAHTDTQYF. Here the CDR3 DNA reads TGTGCCAGCAGTAATATAGCGGCTCACACAGATACGCAGTATTTT.

This clonotype came up many times. The chain links TRBV9 to TRBJ1-1, with D unresolved. The CDR3 totals 14 residues. Trimming took off 4 bases at V and 0 bases at J, with 10 bases between the two ends. Germline assignment: CDR1 SGDLS and CDR2 YYNGEE. CDR3 bases: TGTGCCAGCAGCCAAGACGGGTTGAACACTGAAGCTTTCTTT. Residues: CASSQDGLNTEAFF. The variable domain in full, with the rest retrieved from reference TRBV9 and TRBJ1-1, is DSGVTQTPKHLITATGQRVTLRCSPRSGDLSVYWYQQSLDQGLQFLIQYYNGEERAKGNILERFSAQQFPDLHSELNLSSLELGDSALYFCASSQDGLNTEAFFGQGTRLTVV.

This clonotype came up many times. The chain is built from TRBV10-3 and TRBJ1-5, with D possibly TRBD1 on 6 matching bases. The CDR3 loop spans 15 amino acids. V was shortened by 5 bases and J by 0 bases, with 11 bases between the two germline ends. Germline assignment: CDR1 ENHRY and CDR2 SYGVKD. For the CDR3, the DNA is TGTGCCATCAGTACCGGGACACCTAGCAATCAGCCCCAGCATTTT. The encoded protein is CAISTGTPSNQPQHF.

This clonotype was seen ten or more times. The chain is built from TRBV7-9 and TRBJ1-1; possible D gene TRBD1, 6 bases. Trimming removed 1 base from V and 3 bases from J, with 9 bases in between. Germline V gene lookup returns CDR1 SEHNR and CDR2 FQNEAQ (reference sequence). CDR3 size: 14 residues. Written as DNA, the CDR3 is TGTGCCAGCAGCTTAGGACAGGTCGACACTGAAGCTTTCTTT. It codes for CASSLGQVDTEAFF.

This clonotype was seen at least ten times. The chain is built from TRBV5-1 and TRBJ2-7; D might be TRBD1 or TRBD2, each matching 5 bases. This CDR3 region has 15 residues. Trimming removed 4 bases from V and 5 bases from J, with 19 bases in between. The germline V gene encodes CDR1 SGHRS and CDR2 YFSETQ. This CDR3 is CASSTGTTTSHEQYF. CDR3 coding DNA: TGCGCCAGCAGCACCGGGACCACGACGAGCCACGAGCAGTACTTC. The complete variable domain, with remaining parts taken from reference TRBV5-1 and TRBJ2-7, reads KAGVTQTPRYLIKTRGQQVTLSCSPISGHRSVSWYQQTPGQGLQFLFEYFSETQRNKGNFPGRFSGRQFSNSRSEMNVSTLELGDSALYLCASSTGTTTSHEQYFGPGTRLTVT.

This clonotype has ten or more counts. This chain joins TRBV7-8 and TRBJ1-1; D is ambiguous. This CDR3 comprises 14 residues. The germline V gene has CDR1 SGHVS and CDR2 FQNEAQ. Trimming shortened V by 5 bases and J by 7 bases, and 17 bases separated the two germline ends. CDR3 nucleotide sequence: TGTGCCAGCAGCCAACGCAGGAGCACCTATGAAGCTTTCTTT. Its protein product is CASSQRRSTYEAFF.

This clonotype was counted ten times or more. The gene calls are TRBV3-1 and TRBJ1-6; maybe TRBD1 (5 bases). This CDR3 region has 15 residues. Trimming took off 0 bases at V and 8 bases at J, with 11 bases between the two ends. Looked up from germline, CDR1 is LGHDT and CDR2 is YNNKEL (reference sequence). The CDR3 region is CASSQDGRVDSPLHF. The DNA of the CDR3 is TGTGCCAGCAGCCAAGATGGCAGGGTGGATTCACCCCTCCACTTT.

This clonotype has a count of ten or more. The rearrangement joins TRBV21-1 to TRBJ2-5. TRBV21-1 is assigned pseudogene status. This CDR3 has 18 amino acids. CDR3 DNA sequence: TGTGCCAGCAGCAAAGTATCTGGTACTTTGGGACTACAAGAGACCCAGTACTTC. Amino acids: CASSKVSGTLGLQETQYF.

This clonotype has more than one count but fewer than ten. The chain recombines TRBV6-1 with TRBJ2-5; 8 bases fit TRBD2. This CDR3 spans 16 amino acids. J was trimmed by 2 bases and V by 6 bases; bases with no gene match: 11. The germline V gene encodes CDR1 MNHNS and CDR2 SASEGT. The CDR3 DNA sequence: TGTGCCAGCAGATCCGGACTAGCCCCCTTTCAAGAGACCCAGTACTTC. Translated: CASRSGLAPFQETQYF.

This clonotype occurred a few times. This chain joins TRBV6-1 and TRBJ1-5, with a weak D call TRBD1 (6 bases). This CDR3 has 16 residues. Between the trimmed V and J ends, which lost 0 bases and 1 base, there was a span of 10 bases. Germline lookup yields CDR1 MNHNS and CDR2 SASEGT. CDR3 in amino acids: CASSEAWTASNQPQHF. The CDR3 DNA is TGTGCCAGCAGTGAAGCTTGGACAGCCAGCAATCAGCCCCAGCATTTT.

This clonotype showed up many times. The chain couples TRBV29-1 to TRBJ2-1; D is perhaps TRBD2 (6 bases). Germline V gene sequence: CDR1 SQVTM, CDR2 ANQGSEA. The CDR3 loop spans 11 amino acids. V was clipped by 7 bases and J by 3 bases, with 7 bases between them. CDR3 sequence: CSGSGYNEQFF. Written as DNA, the CDR3 is TGCAGCGGTAGCGGCTACAATGAGCAGTTCTTC.

The chain combines TRBV20-1 with TRBJ2-1; 11 bases match TRBD1. Germline trimming cut 0 bases from V and 7 bases from J; bases unmatched to any gene: 2. The CDR3 consists of 14 residues. Per the germline V gene, CDR1 is DFQATT and CDR2 is SNEGSKA (reference sequence). CDR3 amino acids: CSAREGQGANEQFF. CDR3 coding DNA: TGCAGTGCTAGAGAAGGACAGGGGGCTAATGAGCAGTTCTTC.

There are many counts of this clonotype. This sequence joins TRBV18 and TRBJ1-2; D call uncertain. This CDR3 has 13 amino acids. Germline CDR1 reads KGHSH; CDR2 reads LQKENI. The ends were cut back, 2 bases at V and 4 bases at J, with 8 bases in the middle. CDR3 coding DNA: TGTGCCAGCTCACCAGGTCAGACCTATGGCTACACCTTC. Residues: CASSPGQTYGYTF. Full variable domain (remainder filled in from reference TRBV18 and TRBJ1-2): NAGVMQNPRHLVRRRGQEARLRCSPMKGHSHVYWYRQLPEEGLKFMVYLQKENIIDESGMPKERFSAEFPKEGPSILRIQQVVRGDSAAYFCASSPGQTYGYTFGSGTRLTVV.

There are many counts of this clonotype. The chain couples TRBV28 to TRBJ2-1; 7 nucleotides align to TRBD2. V was pared by 6 bases and J by 6 bases, with 14 bases of the junction left unmatched. The CDR3 is 16 residues long. Germline assignment: CDR1 MDHEN and CDR2 SYDVKM. CDR3 coding DNA: TGTGCCAGCAGATCGGGGGGTGCGGGAGCGGTCAATGAGCAGTTCTTC. Its protein is CASRSGGAGAVNEQFF.

This clonotype showed up many times. The gene calls are TRBV5-1 and TRBJ1-5; 9 nucleotides align to TRBD1. From germline, CDR1 is SGHRS and CDR2 YFSETQ. With V trimmed by 4 bases and J by 7 bases, 9 bases remained unmatched. This CDR3 spans 15 amino acids. This CDR3 is CASSPGTGRYQPQHF. The CDR3 DNA sequence: TGCGCCAGCAGCCCAGGGACAGGGAGATACCAGCCCCAGCATTTT.

This clonotype has a count of ten or more. The V and J genes are TRBV10-3 and TRBJ2-3; possibly TRBD2 for D (7 bases). Trimming cost V 6 bases and J 4 bases, with 11 bases left between them. Germline CDR1 is ENHRY and CDR2 is SYGVKD. The CDR3 contains 13 residues. CDR3 bases: TGTGCCATCAGGGGGGGGCCGCCAGATACGCAGTATTTT. Translating it yields CAIRGGPPDTQYF.